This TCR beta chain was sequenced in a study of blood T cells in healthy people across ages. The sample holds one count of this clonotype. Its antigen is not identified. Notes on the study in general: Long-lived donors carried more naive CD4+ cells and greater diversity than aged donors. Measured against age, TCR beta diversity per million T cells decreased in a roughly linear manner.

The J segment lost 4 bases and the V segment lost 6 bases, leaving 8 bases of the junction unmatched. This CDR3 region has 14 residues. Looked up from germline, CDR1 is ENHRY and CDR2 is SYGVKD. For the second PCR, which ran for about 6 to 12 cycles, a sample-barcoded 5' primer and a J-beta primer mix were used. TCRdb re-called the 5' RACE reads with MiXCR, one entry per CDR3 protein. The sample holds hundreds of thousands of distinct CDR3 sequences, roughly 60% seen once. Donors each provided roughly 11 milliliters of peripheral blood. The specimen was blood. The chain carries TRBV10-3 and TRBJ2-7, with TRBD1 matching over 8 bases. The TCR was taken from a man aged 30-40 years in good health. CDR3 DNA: TGTGCCATCAGGGGGACAGGCGCTCCTTACGAGCAGTACTTC. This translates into CAIRGTGAPYEQYF.